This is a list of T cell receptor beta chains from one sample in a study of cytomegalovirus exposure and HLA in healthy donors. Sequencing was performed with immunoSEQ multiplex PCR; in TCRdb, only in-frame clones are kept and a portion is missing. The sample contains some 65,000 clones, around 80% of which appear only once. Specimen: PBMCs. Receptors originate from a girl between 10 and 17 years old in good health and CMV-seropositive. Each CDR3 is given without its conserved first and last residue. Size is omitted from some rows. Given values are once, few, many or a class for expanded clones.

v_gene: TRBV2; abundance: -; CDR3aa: ASDLGRGLQPQH
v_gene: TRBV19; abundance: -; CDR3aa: ARLQGALYGYT
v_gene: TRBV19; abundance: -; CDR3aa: ASSNRDTLYEQY
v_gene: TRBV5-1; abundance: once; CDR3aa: ASSLAADGYEQY
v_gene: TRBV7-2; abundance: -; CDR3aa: ASSPWLAEETQY
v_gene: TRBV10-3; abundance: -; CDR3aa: AIKGLGTGDTGELF
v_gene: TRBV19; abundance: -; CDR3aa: ASSRDREETQY
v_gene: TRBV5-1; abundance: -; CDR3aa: ASSTLTGEDEKLF
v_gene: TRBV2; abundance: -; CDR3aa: ASSPTGTNYGYT
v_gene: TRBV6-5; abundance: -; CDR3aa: ASGGYEQY
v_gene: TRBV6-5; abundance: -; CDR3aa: ASSYGARGTDTQY
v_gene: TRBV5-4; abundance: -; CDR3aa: ASSTITGLDEKLF
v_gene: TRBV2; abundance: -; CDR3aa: ASSGLAGRTGYEQY
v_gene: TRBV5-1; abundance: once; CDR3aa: ASQQAETQY
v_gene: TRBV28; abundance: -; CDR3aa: ASSFPRLAGGREQY